This T cell receptor (beta chain) was retrieved from a study of radiotherapy plus CTLA-4 blockade in lung cancer. The CDR3 covers 14 residues. Germline V CDR1 and CDR2: SQVTM, ANQGSEA. J gave up 6 bases and V 5 bases, and 9 bases lay outside the gene matches. Measured with immunoSEQ multiplex PCR; TCRdb has only the in-frame clones, and not every one. The sample records about 88,000 clones, about three quarters being singletons. The receptor was isolated from a human donor with non-small cell lung cancer that progressed on radiotherapy plus ipilimumab. Sequenced here: peripheral blood, sampled from a patient treated with radiotherapy plus ipilimumab. The V and J genes are TRBV29-1 and TRBJ1-4; 7 bases match TRBD1. The CDR3 bases are TGCAGCGTTAGACAGGGAAGTTTGGATGAAAAACTGTTTTTT. It specifies CSVRQGSLDEKLFF.